This T cell receptor (beta chain) emerged from a study of blood T cells in healthy people across ages. Ranging in age from roughly 6 to 90, the donors were healthy Caucasian individuals from Russia. Broader study findings: Diversity figures based on one million T cells were deemed too low. Comparison with aged donors showed that long-lived donors had more naive CD4+ cells and higher diversity.

V lost 7 bases to trimming and J lost 3 bases, with 12 bases between them. The CDR3 has 12 residues. Per germline, CDR1 SQVTM and CDR2 ANQGSEA. Note on this clonotype: Its antigen is unidentified.

Primed by a sample-barcoded 5' primer and a J-beta primer mix, a second PCR proceeded for about 7 to 12 cycles. Every cDNA molecule carried a tag from a template-switch adaptor bearing 12 random nucleotides. MiXCR, applied by TCRdb to the 5' RACE reads, yields one record per CDR3 protein. Counted here are 270,000 or so distinct CDR3 sequences, 27% occurring once; the ten biggest clones make up approximately 30%. Sequenced: blood. The TCR sequence derives from a woman aged 65 to 85 in good health. V gene TRBV29-1 combines with J gene TRBJ1-1; D is perhaps TRBD1 (5 bases). The chain's CDR3 is CSGIWGDTEAFF. The CDR3 nucleotides are TGCAGCGGAATTTGGGGGGACACTGAAGCTTTCTTT.